One sample yielded the 15 T cell receptor beta chains listed below, sequenced in a study of blood T cell repertoires in COVID-19. Assay: immunoSEQ multiplex PCR; the TCRdb copy retains only in-frame clones and omits some. The repertoire holds 250,000 or so clones, with 75% to 90% as singletons. Sequencing was done on a sample of peripheral blood. Receptors originate from a young man with active or convalescent COVID-19.

This clone occurred a few times. The V and J genes are TRBV15 and TRBJ2-5; D is perhaps TRBD1 (6 bases). The CDR3 spans 13 residues. Germline CDR1 reads LNHNV; CDR2 reads YYDKDF (reference sequence). Trimming left V 2 bases short and J 5 bases short, with 9 bases between. Here the CDR3 DNA reads TGTGCCACCAGCAGACGGGACAATGAGACCCAGTACTTC. Protein sequence: CATSRRDNETQYF.

This chain uses TRBV5-1 with TRBJ2-3, with a weak D call TRBD2 (8 bases). V dropped 6 bases and J dropped 2 bases, with 19 bases sitting between them. In germline, CDR1 is SGHRS, CDR2 YFSETQ. The CDR3 is made up of 16 amino acids. The DNA of the CDR3 is TGCGCCAGCACCGAGGGGGCGGGGGGTATCACAGATACGCAGTATTTT. This gives the protein CASTEGAGGITDTQYF.

This clone has a handful of counts. CDR3 coding DNA: TGTGCCAGCAGCCCCGGGACAGGGGAAGGGTGTAATTCAGGAAAACTGTTTTTT. Residues: CASSPGTGEGCNSGKLFF. V usage is TRBV7-4 and J usage is TRBJ1-4; 10 bases agree with TRBD1. This CDR3 has 18 residues. Germline trimming cut 5 bases from V and 10 bases from J; bases unmatched to any gene: 19. CDR1 and CDR2 from the germline V gene are SGHVT and SQSDAQ.

This chain connects TRBV7-9 to TRBJ2-1, with a tentative D call TRBD1 (6 bases). V was cut by 5 bases and J by 5 bases, with 22 bases left in between. From germline, CDR1 is SEHNR and CDR2 FQNEAQ (reference sequence). The CDR3 is 17 amino acids. The CDR3 DNA follows: TGTGCCAGCAGCCCACGGGGTGGGTACAGGGTGCACAATGAGCAGTTCTTC. Translation: CASSPRGGYRVHNEQFF.

The rearrangement uses TRBV5-1 and TRBJ2-1, with D perhaps matching TRBD1 (5 bases). CDR3 length equals 16 residues. Germline CDR1 is SGHRS and CDR2 is YFSETQ. V was trimmed by 2 bases and J by 5 bases, leaving 17 bases between them. CDR3 DNA sequence: TGCGCCAGCAGCTTCATGATGCCCGACAGAAACAATGAGCAGTTCTTC. Translation: CASSFMMPDRNNEQFF.

The chain has TRBV10-2 and TRBJ2-7, with 8 bases lining up with TRBD1. J was trimmed by 2 bases and V by 10 bases; bases with no gene match: 7. This CDR3 has 13 amino acids. Germline V lookup: CDR1 WSHSY, CDR2 SAAADI. CDR3 sequence reads: CATRTGPTYEQYF. The CDR3 nucleotides read TGCGCCACCCGGACAGGGCCTACCTACGAGCAGTACTTC.

This chain joins TRBV6-1 and TRBJ2-3; 8 nucleotides line up with TRBD1. The germline gives CDR1 MNHNS, CDR2 SASEGT. Unmatched junction bases numbered 3, after V lost 1 base and J lost 6 bases. CDR3 length: 14 amino acids. This chain's CDR3 is CASSEGTGRDTQYF. The CDR3 bases are TGTGCCAGCAGTGAAGGGACAGGGAGGGATACGCAGTATTTT.

The rearrangement links TRBV7-8 to TRBJ1-2, with D unresolved. There are 13 residues in the CDR3. V lost 0 bases and J lost 4, with 6 bases in between. Per the germline V gene, CDR1 is SGHVS and CDR2 is FQNEAQ. The CDR3 is CASSLADFYGYTF. CDR3 DNA sequence: TGTGCCAGCAGCTTAGCAGACTTCTATGGCTACACCTTC.

V gene TRBV2 combines with J gene TRBJ1-6; 9 positions agree with TRBD1. The CDR3 is 15 amino acids. The junction had 4 bases not matched to a gene; V was cut back by 5 bases and J by 5 bases. The germline V gene has CDR1 SNHLY and CDR2 FYNNEI. The CDR3, as DNA: TGTGCCAGCAGTCCTAGGACAGGGGATAATTCACCCCTCCACTTT. Its protein is CASSPRTGDNSPLHF.

This clone has a handful of counts. This rearrangement joins TRBV9 to TRBJ1-2; D not resolved. Germline assignment: CDR1 SGDLS and CDR2 YYNGEE. This CDR3 has 14 amino acids. Trimming cost V 4 bases and J 9 bases, with 19 bases left between them. CDR3: CASSPREAGGRYTF. CDR3 in DNA: TGTGCCAGCAGCCCGCGTGAGGCGGGTGGGCGCTACACCTTC.

This chain connects TRBV4-1 to TRBJ1-1, with D possibly matching TRBD1 (5 bases). Germline CDR1 MGHRA, CDR2 YSYEKL. There are 16 residues in the CDR3. Trimming took 3 bases from V and 0 from J, leaving 14 bases between them. Here the CDR3 DNA reads TGCGCCAGCAGCCAGGTTTTCGGGGGGATGAACACTGAAGCTTTCTTT. This gives the protein CASSQVFGGMNTEAFF.

V is TRBV7-9 and J is TRBJ1-2; possible D gene TRBD1, 6 bases. CDR1 and CDR2 (germline): SEHNR, FQNEAQ (reference sequence). The V end lost 8 bases, the J end lost 8 bases, and 24 bases lay between the germline ends. CDR3 size: 15 residues. The CDR3 sequence is CASSISRGSLEGYTF. The DNA for the CDR3 is TGTGCCAGCTCTATTTCCAGGGGTTCATTAGAAGGCTACACCTTC.

The chain recombines TRBV7-9 with TRBJ1-2; the D is unclear. V was shortened by 2 bases and J by 2 bases, with 6 bases between the two germline ends. Germline CDR1 reads SEHNR; CDR2 reads FQNEAQ (reference sequence). The CDR3 has 13 amino acids. The CDR3 DNA sequence: TGTGCCAGCAGCTTATCGCAGAACTATGGCTACACCTTC. It translates to CASSLSQNYGYTF.

The gene calls are TRBV30 and TRBJ1-1, with D possibly being TRBD1 (5 bases). The V gene's germline CDR1 is GTSNPN and CDR2 SVGIG (reference sequence). The V end was cut by 3 bases, the J end by 11 bases, with 13 bases between. CDR3 length: 11 residues. CDR3 in amino acids: CAWSPGAVAFF. CDR3 nucleotides: TGTGCCTGGAGCCCTGGGGCTGTGGCTTTCTTT.

This chain joins TRBV5-5 and TRBJ2-7, with a weak D call TRBD2 (5 bases). Germline V CDR1 and CDR2: SGHKS, YYEKEE (reference sequence). CDR3 length: 11 amino acids. V was clipped by 3 bases and J by 7 bases, with 8 bases between them. The DNA for the CDR3 is TGTGCCAGCAGCTCCACGGGGGAGCAGTACTTC. Translating gives CASSSTGEQYF.